The clone carrying this T cell receptor beta chain was recorded only once. The data derive from a study of control samples from healthy donors and cancer patients. The data were produced by immunoSEQ multiplex PCR, yet TCRdb's version contains in-frame clones alone and is incomplete. The table has approximately 54,000 clones, approximately 91% seen once. This CDR3 has 14 amino acids. V lost 5 bases, J lost 8 bases, and 15 bases lay in between. The germline V gene has CDR1 MDHEN and CDR2 SYDVKM. The sequenced sample was PBMCs. V usage is TRBV28 and J usage is TRBJ1-4; TRBD1 might be the D (6 bases). This sequence was found in a man aged 50-60 years with head and neck cancer. The CDR3: CASSPAGALEKLFF. The CDR3 nucleotides are TGTGCCAGCAGTCCGGCAGGGGCCCTCGAAAAACTGTTTTTT.